The clone carrying this TCR beta chain turned up a few times. This entry belongs to a study of blood T cell repertoires in COVID-19. The method was immunoSEQ multiplex PCR; TCRdb's version includes in-frame clones alone and lacks a portion of them. The top ten hold about 22% of the sample, which has around 190,000 clones, roughly nine tenths seen once. Sequencing used PBMCs or T cells enriched from blood (not recorded which). The sequence derives from a woman aged 40 to 50 in a cohort exposed to, infected with or recovered from COVID-19 (not recorded which).

Written as DNA, the CDR3 is TGTGCCAGCAGTGAAATGGGGGGAGACGCCTACAATGAGCAGTTCTTC. It encodes CASSEMGGDAYNEQFF. The chain recombines TRBV6-1 with TRBJ2-1, with D possibly TRBD2 on 6 matching bases. The CDR3 extends over 16 amino acids. The germline gives CDR1 MNHNS, CDR2 SASEGT. The V end was cut by 2 bases, the J end by 2 bases, with 13 bases between.